This T cell receptor (beta chain) was obtained from a study of T cell responses to AZD1222 COVID-19 vaccine. This table comes from immunoSEQ multiplex PCR, and its TCRdb copy is limited to in-frame clones, with some not included. The data show approximately 80,000 clones, 80% to 90% seen once. This clone showed up just a few times. The germline gives CDR1 MNHNS, CDR2 SASEGT. V gave up 3 bases and J gave up 7 bases; unmatched junction bases: 6. The CDR3 has 14 residues. This chain links TRBV6-1 with TRBJ1-5, with 7 nucleotides matching TRBD1. This clonotype originated in an adult who received the AZD1222 COVID-19 vaccine. The specimen comprised peripheral blood, sampled 28 days after the second AZD1222 dose. Here the CDR3 DNA reads TGTGCCAGCAGTGAGACAGGGCGCGGACAGCCCCAGCATTTT. Protein: CASSETGRGQPQHF.